One T cell receptor beta chain is described in this entry. Its antigen is still unknown. The data originate from a study of T-cell memory formation after mild COVID-19. Regarding the study as a whole: Some SARS-CoV-2-responding clones were already detected in memory before infection.

The TCR alpha and TCR beta cDNA libraries, bearing sample barcodes and UMIs, were generated by 5'RACE using constant-segment primers. TCRdb re-analysed the 5' RACE reads in MiXCR, keeping a single row per CDR3 protein. The table includes hundreds of thousands of distinct CDR3 sequences, around a quarter detected once. Sequencing input: PBMCs or a T cell subset sorted from them (not recorded which). This TCR was recovered from an adult woman who had mild COVID-19 (a few samples of this study predate the infection). Cell type and time point are not known.

Here the CDR3 DNA reads TGTGCCAGCAGTTACTCCCGGGAACTAGCCAAAAACATTCAGTACTTC. Translation gives CASSYSRELAKNIQYF. The gene calls are TRBV6-2 or TRBV6-3 and TRBJ2-4, with D maybe TRBD2 (5 bases). The germline V and J ends were trimmed by 0 bases and 0 bases, with 9 bases remaining between them. The CDR3 extends over 16 amino acids. Germline V gene sequence: CDR1 MNHEY, CDR2 SVGEGT.